The clone carrying this T cell receptor beta chain was detected only a few times. The final CDR3 position lacks the conserved phenylalanine or tryptophan, pointing to a likely read error. This entry is derived from a study of Graves' ophthalmopathy and Graves' hyperthyroidism. The TCR beta CDR3 regions underwent amplification from RNA transcripts. RT-PCR was first run with HTBI primers, then multiplex PCR in a second round. Using its own MiXCR run on the multiplex PCR reads, TCRdb lists one record per CDR3 protein. The sample yields some 350,000 distinct CDR3 sequences, roughly 15% seen once. The CDR3 length is 13 residues. Germline loops: CDR1 SGHTA, CDR2 FQGNSA. V was trimmed by 3 bases and J by 2 bases, leaving 7 bases between them.

Sequencing was carried out using peripheral blood. The rearrangement uses TRBV7-2 and TRBJ2-5, with D uncertain. This sequence was found in an adult woman with stable Graves' hyperthyroidism. The CDR3 DNA reads as TGTGCCAGCAGCTTCGCGGAGCAAGAGACCCAGTACCTC. Encoded protein: CASSFAEQETQYL.